Listed below are T cell receptor beta chains from one sample, sequenced in a study of T cell repertoires in cytomegalovirus infection. These receptors have no known antigen. Each CDR3 protein is one row after TCRdb ran MiXCR on the reads. The data contain more than 40,000 distinct CDR3 sequences, 20% to 25% of them seen just once; the ten biggest clones take up approximately 90%. Sequenced material: CD8+ T cells from cultured PBMCs, taken from culture after CMV antigen stimulation. The receptors derive from a human donor in good health (CMV status not recorded). Some clones in this sample may be carry-over from other donors' samples. Each CDR3 is given with its conserved first and last residue. The D gene is left open where the match is weak. Clone size is stated in some rows and not others, as once, few, many or a class when expanded.

>TRBV7-8|TRBD1|few|TRBJ1-4
CASSDRGQRNEKLFF
TGTGCCAGCAGCGACCGGGGACAGCGTAATGAAAAACTGTTTTTT
>TRBV11-3|NA|NA|TRBJ2-7
CASSPEGGSSEQYF
TGTGCCAGCAGCCCAGAAGGGGGATCGAGCGAGCAGTACTTC
>TRBV12-3/TRBV12-4|NA|NA|TRBJ2-6
CASSYGRFSSGANVLTF
TGTGCCAGCAGTTACGGCAGGTTCAGCTCTGGGGCCAACGTCCTGACTTTC
>TRBV7-6|TRBD2|NA|TRBJ2-1
CASSLARGRNEQFF
TGTGCCAGCAGCTTAGCTCGCGGGAGGAATGAGCAGTTCTTC
>TRBV6-2/TRBV6-3|NA|few|TRBJ2-2
CASSLKGNTGELFF
TGTGCCAGCAGTTTAAAGGGTAACACCGGGGAGCTGTTTTTT
>TRBV6-2/TRBV6-3|NA|NA|TRBJ1-1
CASGRNTEAFF
TGTGCCAGCGGCAGGAACACTGAAGCTTTCTTT
>TRBV28|TRBD2|NA|TRBJ2-1
CASSLEASGGGGYNEQFF
TGTGCCAGCAGTTTAGAGGCTAGCGGCGGGGGAGGCTACAATGAGCAGTTCTTC
>TRBV19|NA|NA|TRBJ1-2
CASSYVLEGSYGYTF
TGTGCCAGTAGTTATGTTTTGGAGGGGTCCTATGGCTACACCTTC
>TRBV4-3|TRBD1|NA|TRBJ1-1
CASSQDTGVYTEAFF
TGCGCCAGCAGCCAAGATACAGGGGTGTACACTGAAGCTTTCTTT
>TRBV14|TRBD2|few|TRBJ2-1
CASSQLGLAGEYEQFF
TGTGCCAGCAGCCAACTTGGACTAGCGGGAGAGTATGAGCAGTTCTTC
>TRBV7-6|NA|NA|TRBJ2-3
CASSRSSVTGDTQYF
TGTGCCAGCAGCAGGTCTAGCGTGACGGGGGATACGCAGTATTTT
>TRBV7-2|NA|NA|TRBJ1-5
CASSLFRNQPQHF
TGTGCCAGCAGCTTATTCCGCAATCAGCCCCAGCATTTT
>TRBV6-1|NA|NA|TRBJ1-2
CASFNYGYTF
TGTGCCAGTTTTAACTATGGCTACACCTTC
>TRBV7-9|TRBD1|NA|TRBJ2-7
CASSSSRGTDTYEQYF
TGTGCCAGCAGCTCATCCCGAGGGACAGACACCTACGAGCAGTACTTC
>TRBV12-3/TRBV12-4|NA|few|TRBJ1-1
CASSLGGRTEAFF
TGTGCCAGCAGTTTGGGGGGTAGGACTGAAGCTTTCTTT
>TRBV2|NA|NA|TRBJ1-1
CASIPDRISGAFF
TGTGCCAGCATCCCTGACAGGATCTCCGGAGCTTTCTTT
>TRBV7-2|NA|few|TRBJ2-7
CASSLASGRGDYEQYF
TGTGCCAGCAGCTTAGCGTCAGGTAGGGGTGACTACGAGCAGTACTTC
>TRBV7-6|TRBD1|medium-sized|TRBJ2-7
CASSLEGQAFYEQYF
TGTGCCAGCAGCTTAGAAGGACAGGCATTCTACGAGCAGTACTTC
>TRBV10-3|TRBD2|NA|TRBJ2-1
CAISDRASGYYNEQFF
TGTGCCATCAGTGATCGGGCTAGCGGGTATTACAATGAGCAGTTCTTC
>TRBV6-1|NA|NA|TRBJ2-1
CASSERGGPGQFF
TGTGCCAGCAGTGAAAGGGGGGGGCCGGGGCAGTTCTTC
>TRBV7-9|TRBD2|NA|TRBJ2-3
CASSSPVEGGTQYF
TGTGCCAGCAGCTCCCCCGTGGAGGGAGGGACGCAGTATTTT
>TRBV12-3/TRBV12-4|NA|NA|TRBJ2-6
CASSFGASGANVLTF
TGTGCCAGCAGTTTTGGGGCGTCTGGGGCCAACGTCCTGACTTTC
>TRBV7-9|NA|NA|TRBJ1-3
CASSPYLNPRRTSGNTIYF
TGTGCCAGCAGCCCCTATTTAAACCCCCGCCGGACGTCTGGAAACACCATATATTTT
>TRBV6-2/TRBV6-3|NA|NA|TRBJ2-3
CASSYSMGGTDTQYF
TGTGCCAGCAGTTACTCGATGGGGGGAACAGATACGCAGTATTTT
>TRBV6-6|TRBD1|NA|TRBJ1-5
CASITGTGNQPQHF
TGTGCCAGCATTACCGGGACAGGAAATCAGCCCCAGCATTTT
>TRBV5-1|NA|NA|TRBJ2-3
CASSLDRTITDTQYF
TGCGCCAGCAGCTTAGACAGAACCATCACAGATACGCAGTATTTT
>TRBV7-9|TRBD1|many|TRBJ2-5
CASSPGTGVETQYF
TGTGCCAGCAGCCCCGGGACAGGAGTGGAGACCCAGTACTTC
>TRBV5-6|TRBD1|NA|TRBJ1-2
CASSLGGQNNYGYTF
TGTGCCAGCAGCTTGGGGGGACAGAACAACTATGGCTACACCTTC
>TRBV7-3|NA|few|TRBJ2-1
CASSRRLDGNEQFF
TGTGCCAGCAGCCGGAGATTGGACGGGAATGAGCAGTTCTTC
>TRBV7-2|NA|many|TRBJ1-1
CASSPGVPWAFF
TGTGCCAGCAGCCCCGGTGTCCCCTGGGCTTTCTTT
>TRBV27|NA|many|TRBJ2-7
CASSLGPATTEQYF
TGTGCCAGCAGTTTAGGACCAGCTACGACCGAGCAGTACTTC
>TRBV6-4|TRBD1|few|TRBJ2-3
CASSDSTGAPDTQYF
TGTGCCAGCAGTGACTCGACAGGGGCCCCAGATACGCAGTATTTT
>TRBV7-2|TRBD2|NA|TRBJ2-3
CASSFGLAGGEDTQYF
TGTGCCAGCAGCTTCGGACTAGCGGGGGGGGAAGATACGCAGTATTTT
>TRBV29-1|NA|few|TRBJ2-5
CSVEGRGTQYF
TGCAGCGTTGAAGGAAGAGGGACCCAGTACTTC
>TRBV5-5|TRBD2|once|TRBJ2-5
CASSPIRMTSGGRETQYF
TGTGCCAGCAGCCCAATTAGGATGACTAGCGGGGGGAGAGAGACCCAGTACTTC
>TRBV6-6|NA|few|TRBJ1-1
CASTHNLEAFF
TGTGCCAGCACCCACAACCTTGAAGCTTTCTTT
>TRBV11-2|NA|many|TRBJ2-7
CASSLVSRGDYEQYF
TGTGCCAGCAGCTTAGTGTCCAGGGGGGACTACGAGCAGTACTTC
>TRBV7-8|NA|NA|TRBJ2-7
CASSASAEQYF
TGTGCCAGCAGCGCCTCGGCCGAGCAGTACTTC
>TRBV7-9|NA|NA|TRBJ2-5
CASSPRWAGQETQYF
TGTGCCAGCAGCCCACGGTGGGCGGGCCAAGAGACCCAGTACTTC
>TRBV5-6|NA|NA|TRBJ2-5
CASSLEVTEETQYF
TGTGCCAGCAGCTTGGAGGTTACGGAAGAGACCCAGTACTTC
>TRBV7-9|TRBD1|many|TRBJ1-2
CASSQSVTGENYGYTF
TGTGCCAGCAGCCAATCTGTCACAGGGGAAAACTATGGCTACACCTTC
>TRBV5-4|NA|many|TRBJ2-2
CASSEGLSNTGELFF
TGTGCCAGCAGCGAGGGACTCTCCAACACCGGGGAGCTGTTTTTT
>TRBV27|NA|few|TRBJ1-1
CATQIGPNTEAFF
TGTGCCACTCAAATCGGCCCGAACACTGAAGCTTTCTTT
>TRBV28|TRBD2|NA|TRBJ2-7
CASSLSLAGTYEQYF
TGTGCCAGCAGTTTATCCCTAGCGGGGACATACGAGCAGTACTTC
>TRBV30|NA|NA|TRBJ2-7
CAWKAGTSYEQYF
TGTGCCTGGAAGGCAGGGACCTCCTACGAGCAGTACTTC
>TRBV7-9|NA|NA|TRBJ2-1
CASSLADSPSYNEQFF
TGTGCCAGCAGCTTAGCGGACAGTCCTTCCTACAATGAGCAGTTCTTC
>TRBV6-5|NA|many|TRBJ2-3
CASSYSGGPTDTQYF
TGTGCCAGCAGTTACTCGGGGGGACCCACAGATACGCAGTATTTT
>TRBV15|TRBD1|NA|TRBJ2-5
CATSVQGGETQYF
TGTGCCACCAGCGTACAGGGGGGAGAGACCCAGTACTTC
>TRBV20-1|NA|few|TRBJ1-2
CSARDSVVSYGYTF
TGCAGCGCCCGCGACAGTGTAGTAAGCTATGGCTACACCTTC
>TRBV10-3|NA|few|TRBJ2-3
CAISPKGDTDTQYF
TGTGCCATCAGTCCGAAGGGAGACACAGATACGCAGTATTTT
>TRBV6-6|NA|NA|TRBJ2-1
CASSPRYNEQFF
TGTGCCAGCAGTCCTCGCTACAATGAGCAGTTCTTC